Listed below are T cell receptor beta chains from one sample, sequenced in a study of blood T cells in healthy people across ages. TCRdb re-called the 5' RACE reads with MiXCR, one entry per CDR3 protein. The table records 450,000 to 700,000 distinct CDR3 sequences, approximately 27% of them present only once. Source material: blood. These receptors came from a woman aged 70 to 79 in good health. CDR3s include the opening cysteine and the closing phenylalanine or tryptophan. The order of the fields is clone size, J gene, V gene, D gene, CDR3 DNA, CDR3 protein. The D gene is left open where the match is weak. Rows give clone size only sometimes, using once, few, many, or a class for an expanded clone.

clone_size: few; j_call: TRBJ2-7; v_call: TRBV20-1; d_call: TRBD2; cdr3_nt: TGCAGTGCTAGTAGGACCTCTAGCGGGGGCGACGAGCAGTACTTC; cdr3_aa: CSASRTSSGGDEQYF
clone_size: NA; j_call: TRBJ2-3; v_call: TRBV5-1; d_call: NA; cdr3_nt: TGCGCCAGCAGCTTGGAGGACCCAAGCACAGATACGCAGTATTTT; cdr3_aa: CASSLEDPSTDTQYF
clone_size: few; j_call: TRBJ2-2; v_call: TRBV5-1; d_call: NA; cdr3_nt: TGCGCCAGCAGCCCAGGGACCGTCACCGGGGAGCTGTTTTTT; cdr3_aa: CASSPGTVTGELFF
clone_size: few; j_call: TRBJ2-7; v_call: TRBV10-3; d_call: NA; cdr3_nt: TGTGCCATCAGTGAGGAGGAGGGGTCCTCGTACGAGCAGTACTTC; cdr3_aa: CAISEEEGSSYEQYF
clone_size: few; j_call: TRBJ1-1; v_call: TRBV30; d_call: NA; cdr3_nt: TGTGCCTGGAGTGTGCTGAACACTGAAGCTTTCTTT; cdr3_aa: CAWSVLNTEAFF
clone_size: NA; j_call: TRBJ2-5; v_call: TRBV4-3; d_call: TRBD2; cdr3_nt: TGCGCCAGCAGCCAAGCCTTAGCGGGGCGGGAGACCCAGTACTTC; cdr3_aa: CASSQALAGRETQYF
clone_size: few; j_call: TRBJ2-5; v_call: TRBV9; d_call: NA; cdr3_nt: TGTGCCAGCAGCGCCCTCGGATTAGCCCTAAATCGAGAGACCCAGTACTTC; cdr3_aa: CASSALGLALNRETQYF
clone_size: few; j_call: TRBJ2-3; v_call: TRBV20-1; d_call: TRBD2; cdr3_nt: TGCAGTGCTAGTCCAGCTAGCGGGAGCACAGATACGCAGTATTTT; cdr3_aa: CSASPASGSTDTQYF
clone_size: many; j_call: TRBJ1-1; v_call: TRBV20-1; d_call: NA; cdr3_nt: TGCAGTGCTAGAGCTGAGTTGGAAGCTTTCTTT; cdr3_aa: CSARAELEAFF
clone_size: many; j_call: TRBJ2-5; v_call: TRBV7-9; d_call: NA; cdr3_nt: TGTGCCAGCAGCCGGAGTGGGCGGGAGACCCAGTACTTC; cdr3_aa: CASSRSGRETQYF
clone_size: few; j_call: TRBJ1-2; v_call: TRBV7-2; d_call: NA; cdr3_nt: TGTGCCAGCAGCTACGGGAAAAACTATGGCTACACCTTC; cdr3_aa: CASSYGKNYGYTF
clone_size: NA; j_call: TRBJ1-1; v_call: TRBV7-3; d_call: TRBD1; cdr3_nt: TGTGCCAGCAGCTTAACGTTACAGGGGGAAGCTTTCTTT; cdr3_aa: CASSLTLQGEAFF
clone_size: NA; j_call: TRBJ2-7; v_call: TRBV20-1; d_call: TRBD1; cdr3_nt: TGCAGTGCTCCACAGGGGGCCCAGCAGTACTTC; cdr3_aa: CSAPQGAQQYF
clone_size: NA; j_call: TRBJ1-3; v_call: TRBV5-1; d_call: NA; cdr3_nt: TGCGCCAGCAGCCATGATCGGGTAGGGGATTTATCTGGAAACACCATATATTTT; cdr3_aa: CASSHDRVGDLSGNTIYF
clone_size: few; j_call: TRBJ1-2; v_call: TRBV12-3/TRBV12-4; d_call: NA; cdr3_nt: TGTGCCAGCAAGAAACAGAACGATGAATTCTATGGCTACACCTTC; cdr3_aa: CASKKQNDEFYGYTF
clone_size: NA; j_call: TRBJ2-5; v_call: TRBV9; d_call: NA; cdr3_nt: TGTGCCAGCAGCGTAGGAGCAGAGGGGGGTAGGGAGACCCAGTACTTC; cdr3_aa: CASSVGAEGGRETQYF
clone_size: NA; j_call: TRBJ2-1; v_call: TRBV12-3/TRBV12-4; d_call: TRBD2; cdr3_nt: TGTGCCAGCAGTTCCGAGAGCGGGGGGGCCGTTTATGAGCAGTTCTTC; cdr3_aa: CASSSESGGAVYEQFF
clone_size: NA; j_call: TRBJ1-2; v_call: TRBV24-1; d_call: NA; cdr3_nt: TGTGCCACCAGTGATTCAAGAGCGGGCTATGGCTACACCTTC; cdr3_aa: CATSDSRAGYGYTF
clone_size: NA; j_call: TRBJ2-5; v_call: TRBV7-6; d_call: NA; cdr3_nt: TGTGCCAGCAGCGTCCCCGACACGCAAGAGACCCAGTACTTC; cdr3_aa: CASSVPDTQETQYF
clone_size: few; j_call: TRBJ1-2; v_call: TRBV7-2; d_call: NA; cdr3_nt: TGTGCCAGCACCCTCCTAGGGGGGGCCTATGGCTACACCTTC; cdr3_aa: CASTLLGGAYGYTF
clone_size: NA; j_call: TRBJ2-7; v_call: TRBV7-9; d_call: NA; cdr3_nt: TGTGCCAGCAGCCCCAGTTCAAGCAGTGGCTCCTACGAGCAGTACTTC; cdr3_aa: CASSPSSSSGSYEQYF
clone_size: NA; j_call: TRBJ1-4; v_call: TRBV6-6; d_call: TRBD1; cdr3_nt: TGTGCCAGCAGTTACGGTGGGACAGGGTTTGGGAAACTGTTTTTT; cdr3_aa: CASSYGGTGFGKLFF
clone_size: NA; j_call: TRBJ1-4; v_call: TRBV4-3; d_call: NA; cdr3_nt: TGCGCCAGCAGCCAATCGGGACACAGTAATGAAAAACTGTTTTTT; cdr3_aa: CASSQSGHSNEKLFF